The 20 T cell receptor beta chains below come from one sample, sequenced in a study of coeliac disease. The protocol was immunoSEQ multiplex PCR, while the TCRdb copy is restricted to in-frame clones and leaves out a portion. The sample contains around 1,200 clones, roughly three fifths of which appear only once. Input material: intraepithelial lymphocytes from the gut. These receptors were obtained from a man aged 70-80 years without celiac disease.

The CDR3 bases are TGTGCCAGCAGCTCGAGGACTAGCGGGGGAACCATTTACAATGAGCAGTTCTTC. It encodes CASSSRTSGGTIYNEQFF. The chain is built from TRBV11-2 and TRBJ2-1; TRBD2 matches at 13 bases. Germline V lookup: CDR1 SGHAT, CDR2 FQNNGV. V lost 4 bases, J lost 4 bases, and 10 bases stayed unmatched. The CDR3 runs 18 residues.

In its sample, this clone was seen a few times. V is TRBV28 and J is TRBJ1-3; no reliable D call. Germline V gives CDR1 MDHEN, CDR2 SYDVKM. Trimming pared 3 bases from V and 4 bases from J, leaving 13 bases between. The CDR3 contains 15 residues. The CDR3 nucleotides read TGTGCCAGCAGTTTGGAGGCCTTGGGAGGAAACACCATATATTTT. It specifies CASSLEALGGNTIYF. Complete variable domain (other parts from reference TRBV28 and TRBJ1-3): DVKVTQSSRYLVKRTGEKVFLECVQDMDHENMFWYRQDPGLGLRLIYFSYDVKMKEKGDIPEGYSVSREKKERFSLILESASTNQTSMYLCASSLEALGGNTIYFGEGSWLTVV.

The V and J genes are TRBV4-1 and TRBJ2-7, with a weak D call TRBD1 (5 bases). The CDR3 has 14 residues. CDR1 and CDR2 from the germline V gene are MGHRA and YSYEKL. Trimming took 0 bases from V and 3 from J, leaving 9 bases between them. CDR3 in amino acids: CASSQDTGYYEQYF. In DNA form, the CDR3 reads TGCGCCAGCAGCCAAGATACAGGATACTACGAGCAGTACTTC.

The V call is TRBV11-2, the J call TRBJ2-7, with TRBD2 as a possible D gene (5 bases). This CDR3 spans 15 amino acids. V was trimmed by 1 base and J by 2 bases, leaving 12 bases between them. The germline gives CDR1 SGHAT, CDR2 FQNNGV. DNA for the CDR3: TGTGCCAGCAGCTTAGGTGAGGGTCCTACCTACGAGCAGTACTTC. Translation gives CASSLGEGPTYEQYF.

The chain is built from TRBV6-5 and TRBJ1-2; 8 bases match TRBD1. The germline V gene encodes CDR1 MNHEY and CDR2 SVGAGI. The CDR3 consists of 15 residues. V lost 0 bases, J lost 4 bases, and 4 bases stayed unmatched. The CDR3 DNA sequence: TGTGCCAGCAGTTACTCGGGACAGGCCCTCTATGGCTACACCTTC. Residues: CASSYSGQALYGYTF.

The rearrangement uses TRBV6-6 and TRBJ1-4; 10 bases map to TRBD1. The length of the CDR3 is 15 residues. Trimming removed 4 bases from V and 5 bases from J; junction bases left unmatched: 4. CDR1 and CDR2 from the germline V gene are MNHNY and SVGAGI (reference sequence). The CDR3 nucleotides are TGTGCCAGCAGTTCGGGACAGGGGATGAATGAAAAACTGTTTTTT. Translation gives CASSSGQGMNEKLFF.

The V and J genes are TRBV6-6 and TRBJ2-1; TRBD1 aligns across 12 bases. There are 16 residues in the CDR3. CDR1 MNHNY and CDR2 SVGAGI come from the germline V gene (reference sequence). V trimming: 6 bases; J trimming: 5 bases; junction bases outside the gene matches: 8. The CDR3 nucleotides are TGTGCCAGCAGGGACCGGGACAGGGGGCGTGACAATGAGCAGTTCTTC. Its protein is CASRDRDRGRDNEQFF.

The gene calls are TRBV19 and TRBJ2-3, with a possible D match to TRBD2 (7 bases). The CDR3 spans 15 residues. Germline CDR1 is LNHDA and CDR2 is SQIVND (reference sequence). The V and J ends lost 10 bases and 2 bases respectively, with 19 bases between them. The CDR3 DNA reads TGTGCCACCCGAACGCGGGGGCTGCCCACAGATACGCAGTATTTT. It codes for CATRTRGLPTDTQYF.

V and J are TRBV4-1 and TRBJ2-3, with D hard to call. Trimming took off 2 bases at V and 0 bases at J, with 12 bases between the two ends. This CDR3 comprises 16 residues. The germline V gene encodes CDR1 MGHRA and CDR2 YSYEKL. The CDR3 sequence: CASSQKRAPSTDTQYF. CDR3 sequence (DNA): TGCGCCAGCAGCCAAAAACGAGCGCCCAGCACAGATACGCAGTATTTT.

This clone was detected a few times. The chain is built from TRBV27 and TRBJ1-5; 9 positions agree with TRBD1. The V gene end was trimmed by 6 bases and the J gene end by 6 bases; junction bases not matched to a gene: 3. There are 13 residues in the CDR3. Germline CDR1 MNHEY, CDR2 SMNVEV (reference sequence). CDR3 protein: CASSTGGFQPQHF. DNA for the CDR3: TGTGCCAGCAGCACAGGGGGCTTTCAGCCCCAGCATTTT.

This clone is large in the sample. This chain joins TRBV4-1 and TRBJ1-2; 10 nucleotides match TRBD1. In germline, CDR1 is MGHRA, CDR2 YSYEKL. V dropped 1 base and J dropped 7; count of bases not matched to a gene: 15. This CDR3 is 18 amino acids long. CDR3 sequence reads: CASSQGGTGAAGRSGYTF. CDR3 DNA sequence: TGCGCCAGCAGCCAAGGGGGGACAGGGGCCGCCGGGAGGAGTGGCTACACCTTC.

This clone was seen more than once but under ten times. V and J are TRBV27 and TRBJ2-2; D is unresolved. Between the trimmed V and J ends, which lost 1 base and 1 base, there was a span of 4 bases. Germline V CDR1 and CDR2: MNHEY, SMNVEV (reference sequence). This CDR3 region has 14 residues. This CDR3 reads CASSLYRNTGELFF. In DNA form, the CDR3 reads TGTGCCAGCAGTTTATATAGGAACACCGGGGAGCTGTTTTTT.

The rearrangement uses TRBV12-2 and TRBJ2-7; the D call TRBD2 from the table was never checked on the DNA. TRBV12-2 is marked as a pseudogene. The CDR3 has 14 residues. Here the CDR3 DNA reads TGTGCAAGTCGCCGCACGAGATCGGGTAGCGAGCAGTACTTC. It specifies CASRRTRSGSEQYF.

The V call is TRBV6-1, the J call TRBJ2-2; D is perhaps TRBD2 (7 bases). The CDR3 totals 13 residues. The ends were cut back, 11 bases at V and 0 bases at J, with 10 bases in the middle. The germline V gene encodes CDR1 MNHNS and CDR2 SASEGT. The CDR3 DNA is TGTGCCGCGGGGGCCCCGAACACCGGGGAGCTGTTTTTT. Protein: CAAGAPNTGELFF.

The chain links TRBV7-2 to TRBJ2-3, with TRBD2 matching 8 bases. The J segment lost 0 bases and the V segment lost 1 base, leaving 12 bases of the junction unmatched. CDR1 is SGHTA and CDR2 is FQGNSA in the germline V gene. There are 19 residues in the CDR3. CDR3 protein: CASSLDPRGAGSSTDTQYF. As DNA, the CDR3 is TGTGCCAGCAGCTTAGATCCGCGGGGGGCCGGTTCTAGCACAGATACGCAGTATTTT.

The sample holds a few counts of this clone. V gene TRBV6-1 combines with J gene TRBJ2-7; perhaps TRBD1 as D (6 bases). The V end lost 3 bases, the J end lost 0 bases, and 9 bases lay between the germline ends. This CDR3 contains 14 residues. The germline CDR1 and CDR2 sequences are MNHNS and SASEGT. The CDR3 loop reads CASSDWGRSYEQYF. The CDR3 region has the DNA TGTGCCAGCAGTGATTGGGGGCGCTCCTACGAGCAGTACTTC.

This sequence joins TRBV27 and TRBJ1-1; 8 bases match TRBD1. This CDR3 region has 15 residues. The germline CDR1 and CDR2 sequences are MNHEY and SMNVEV (reference sequence). V trimming: 5 bases; J trimming: 0 bases; junction bases outside the gene matches: 5. The CDR3 loop reads CASSHLTGVNTEAFF. CDR3 coding DNA: TGTGCCAGCAGTCATCTGACAGGGGTGAACACTGAAGCTTTCTTT.

The table lists this clone with a few counts. The gene calls are TRBV28 and TRBJ1-1; weak D call: TRBD1 (6 bases). There are 15 residues in the CDR3. V shed 4 bases and J shed 1 base, with 13 bases lying between them. Germline V CDR1 and CDR2: MDHEN, SYDVKM. The CDR3: CASSSAGEGNTEAFF. In DNA form, the CDR3 reads TGTGCCAGCAGTTCGGCAGGGGAGGGGAACACTGAAGCTTTCTTT.

The chain recombines TRBV11-2 with TRBJ2-3; 12 positions match TRBD2. Germline CDR1 SGHAT, CDR2 FQNNGV. There are 17 residues in the CDR3. J was trimmed by 2 bases and V by 4 bases; bases with no gene match: 7. The CDR3 bases are TGTGCCAGCAGCTCCCAACTAGCGGGGGGCGTCACAGATACGCAGTATTTT. It translates to CASSSQLAGGVTDTQYF.

The chain is built from TRBV6-1 and TRBJ1-4, with a tentative D call TRBD1 (6 bases). The CDR3 runs 14 residues. Trimming removed 2 bases at V and 7 bases at J, with 11 bases between. Germline CDR1 MNHNS, CDR2 SASEGT. The chain's CDR3 is CASSEWGQGEKLFF. DNA for the CDR3: TGTGCCAGCAGTGAATGGGGGCAGGGTGAAAAACTGTTTTTT.